The TCR beta chain under discussion was sequenced for a study of blood T cell repertoires in COVID-19. From germline, CDR1 is LGHDT and CDR2 YNNKEL (reference sequence). The CDR3 loop spans 13 amino acids. V dropped 0 bases and J dropped 9; count of bases not matched to a gene: 3. As processed by the authors: Nucleated cell counts were estimated from reference gene primer amplification. The repertoire was sequenced with immunoSEQ multiplex PCR; TCRdb's copy has only in-frame clones and lacks some. V and J calls plus clone size are reproduced from that table; the DNA served to infer D and trimming. The profile covers about 41,000 clones, with 76% appearing a single time and roughly a quarter taken by the ten largest.

The source of this sequence is a man older than 75 with acute or convalescent COVID-19. The sample consisted of peripheral blood. The chain couples TRBV3-1 (or the pseudogene TRBV3-2) to TRBJ2-7; TRBD2 matches at 9 bases. Written as DNA, the CDR3 is TGTGCCAGCAGCCAAGAGGCTAGCGGGACGCAGTACTTC. It specifies CASSQEASGTQYF.